The TCR beta chain under discussion was sequenced for a study of T-cell memory formation after mild COVID-19 listed by TCRdb under 2021. In terms of the full investigation: TCR sequence clusters from the two donors were largely donor specific. In a couple of donors, T-cell clones that expanded and contracted after mild COVID-19 were tracked by sequencing TCRalpha and TCRbeta repertoires over time. Two young, previously healthy adult volunteers made up the cohort, one male and one female.

According to the germline V gene, CDR1 reads SGHAT and CDR2 reads FQNNGV. Measured from the cysteine to the phenylalanine, the CDR3 is 12 residues long. CDR3 DNA is the only sequence kept; it has 36 bases, read in frame from the first base. Trimming costs V 8 bases and J 5 bases, and their ends lie 10 bases apart. The study at large found these results: Only two mild cases were covered by the study, and larger cohorts that include severe cases with pre-infection samples were considered necessary. Some responding clones were found in pre-infection memory, which suggests that pre-existing cross-reactive memory T cells took part in the SARS-CoV-2 response. Contracting CD4+ clones appeared mostly in the CM and EM memory subsets, whereas CD8+ clones were enriched in EMRA. The second-wave clones that peaked on day 37 were not confirmed to be SARS-CoV-2 specific. Clones that contracted from day 15 to 85 showed balanced CD4/CD8 phenotypes, whereas a second wave of clones that expanded from day 15 to 37 leaned towards CD4+.

This clonotype has only one observation. No cognate antigen has been identified for it. Qualities for individual bases were not recorded, and no much larger clone is one base off. One read represents weak support. Ficoll-Paque density gradient centrifugation was used to isolate PBMCs. TCRdb names Illumina NovaSeq 6000 as the instrument used. TCRalpha and TCRbeta cDNA libraries were built by 5'RACE with constant-segment primers, adding sample barcodes and unique molecular identifiers. RNA was extracted from every sample with Trizol reagent. Library amplification was performed in two PCR steps, and a second sample barcode and Illumina TruSeq adapters were introduced in the second step. Libraries were sequenced on an Illumina NovaSeq with 2 x 150 bp paired-end reads. On the study's bioinformatics: The reads were demultiplexed and collapsed into UMI-guided consensus sequences using migec v1.2.7. Using mixcr v2.1.11, the UMI consensuses were aligned to TRA and TRB V and J templates and assembled into clonotypes. Clonotypes were classified as expanded or contracted when called significant by both edgeR and NoisET, with noise models trained on biological replicates. For edgeR calls, the cutoffs were a false discovery rate-adjusted p below 0.01 and a log2 fold-change threshold of 1. PCA with hierarchical clustering of max-normalized trajectories of the 1000 most abundant clonotypes was used as exploratory dynamics analysis. Separately sequenced CD4+ and CD8+ repertoires were used to assign the CD4 or CD8 phenotype of responding clones. In TCRdb, the public reads were trimmed at Q25 with fastp and aligned with MiXCR, with productive beta chains retained. Each entry merges the rows of one CDR3 protein and shows their most common DNA and genes. TCRdb, not the original authors, processed these V and J calls. The sample data list more than 110,000 distinct CDR3 sequences, and 20% to 25% of these were observed just once. The top ten constitute approximately 25% of the sample.

The sequenced sample was PBMCs or a T cell subset sorted from them (not recorded which). The rearranged segments are TRBV11-2 and TRBJ2-1; the D segment may tentatively be TRBD1 or TRBD2, each giving 5 matched bases. The TCR originated in an adult woman who had mild COVID-19 (a few samples of this study predate the infection). The sample titles of this study are shuffled in the database, so cell type and time point are left out; the donor was told from shared clones. Read as DNA, the sequence is TGTGCCAGCTCGGGACCGCACAATGAGCAGTTCTTC. This sequence encodes CASSGPHNEQFF.